The source of this T cell receptor (beta chain) is a study of blood T cell repertoires in COVID-19. Looked up from germline, CDR1 is SGHRS and CDR2 is YFSETQ. V was pared by 0 bases and J by 6 bases, with 6 bases of the junction left unmatched. The CDR3 is 15 amino acids. Here immunoSEQ multiplex PCR was the method, and the copy in TCRdb shows in-frame clones only, minus some. The profile shows 90,000 or so clones, 65% to 90% of them singletons. The sequencing input was peripheral blood. The sequence derives from a man in his sixties with acute or convalescent COVID-19. The rearrangement joins TRBV5-1 to TRBJ2-3, with 8 positions matching TRBD1. CDR3 sequence reads: CASSLGQGFEDTQYF. Written as DNA, the CDR3 is TGCGCCAGCAGCTTGGGACAGGGGTTTGAGGATACGCAGTATTTT.